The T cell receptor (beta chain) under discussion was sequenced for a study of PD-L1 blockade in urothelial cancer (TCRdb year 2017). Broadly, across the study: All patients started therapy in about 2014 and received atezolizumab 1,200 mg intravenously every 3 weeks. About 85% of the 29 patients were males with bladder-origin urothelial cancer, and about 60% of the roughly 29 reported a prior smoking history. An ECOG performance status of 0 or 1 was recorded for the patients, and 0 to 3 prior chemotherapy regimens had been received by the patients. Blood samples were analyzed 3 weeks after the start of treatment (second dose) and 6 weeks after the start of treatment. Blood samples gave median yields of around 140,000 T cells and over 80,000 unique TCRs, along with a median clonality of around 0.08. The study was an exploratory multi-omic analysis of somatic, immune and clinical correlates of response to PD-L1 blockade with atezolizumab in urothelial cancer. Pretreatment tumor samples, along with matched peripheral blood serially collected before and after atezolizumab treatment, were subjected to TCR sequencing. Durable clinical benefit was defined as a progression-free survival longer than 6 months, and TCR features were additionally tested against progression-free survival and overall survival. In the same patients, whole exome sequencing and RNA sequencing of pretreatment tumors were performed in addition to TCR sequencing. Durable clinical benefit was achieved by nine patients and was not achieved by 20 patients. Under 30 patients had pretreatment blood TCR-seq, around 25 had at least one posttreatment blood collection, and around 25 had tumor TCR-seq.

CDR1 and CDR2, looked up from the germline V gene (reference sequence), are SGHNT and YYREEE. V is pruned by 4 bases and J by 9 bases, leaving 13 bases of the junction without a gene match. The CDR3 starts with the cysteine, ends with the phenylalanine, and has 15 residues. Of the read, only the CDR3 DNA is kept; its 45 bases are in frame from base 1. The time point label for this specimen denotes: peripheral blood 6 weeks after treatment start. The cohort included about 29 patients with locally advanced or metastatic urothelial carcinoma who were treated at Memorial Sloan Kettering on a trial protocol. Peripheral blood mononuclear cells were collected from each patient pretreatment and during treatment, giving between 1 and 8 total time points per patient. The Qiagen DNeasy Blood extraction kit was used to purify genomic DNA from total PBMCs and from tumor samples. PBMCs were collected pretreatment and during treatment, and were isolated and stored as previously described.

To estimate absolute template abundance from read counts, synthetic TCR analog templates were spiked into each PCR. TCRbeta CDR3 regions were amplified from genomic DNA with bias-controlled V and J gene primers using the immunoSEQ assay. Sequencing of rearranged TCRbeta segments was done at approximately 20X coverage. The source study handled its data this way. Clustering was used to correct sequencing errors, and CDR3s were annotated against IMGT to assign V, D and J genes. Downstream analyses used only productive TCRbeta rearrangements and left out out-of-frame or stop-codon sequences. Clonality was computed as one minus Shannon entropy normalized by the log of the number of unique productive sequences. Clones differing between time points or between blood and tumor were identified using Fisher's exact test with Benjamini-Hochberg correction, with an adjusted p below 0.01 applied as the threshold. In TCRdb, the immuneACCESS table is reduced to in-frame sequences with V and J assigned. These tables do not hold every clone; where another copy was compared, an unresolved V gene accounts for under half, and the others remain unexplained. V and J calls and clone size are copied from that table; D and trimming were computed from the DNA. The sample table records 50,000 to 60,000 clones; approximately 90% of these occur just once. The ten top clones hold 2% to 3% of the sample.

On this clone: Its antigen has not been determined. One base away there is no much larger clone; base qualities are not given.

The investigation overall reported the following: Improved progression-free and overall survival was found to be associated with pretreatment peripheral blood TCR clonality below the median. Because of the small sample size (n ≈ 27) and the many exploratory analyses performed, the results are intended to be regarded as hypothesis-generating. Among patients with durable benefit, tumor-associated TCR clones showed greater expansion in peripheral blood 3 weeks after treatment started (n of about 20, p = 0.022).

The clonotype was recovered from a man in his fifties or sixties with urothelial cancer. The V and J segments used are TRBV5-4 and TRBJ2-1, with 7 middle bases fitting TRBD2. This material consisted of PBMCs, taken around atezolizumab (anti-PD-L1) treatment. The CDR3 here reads CASSPERDPYLEQFF. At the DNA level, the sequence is TGTGCCAGCAGCCCGGAGCGGGACCCGTACCTTGAGCAGTTCTTC.